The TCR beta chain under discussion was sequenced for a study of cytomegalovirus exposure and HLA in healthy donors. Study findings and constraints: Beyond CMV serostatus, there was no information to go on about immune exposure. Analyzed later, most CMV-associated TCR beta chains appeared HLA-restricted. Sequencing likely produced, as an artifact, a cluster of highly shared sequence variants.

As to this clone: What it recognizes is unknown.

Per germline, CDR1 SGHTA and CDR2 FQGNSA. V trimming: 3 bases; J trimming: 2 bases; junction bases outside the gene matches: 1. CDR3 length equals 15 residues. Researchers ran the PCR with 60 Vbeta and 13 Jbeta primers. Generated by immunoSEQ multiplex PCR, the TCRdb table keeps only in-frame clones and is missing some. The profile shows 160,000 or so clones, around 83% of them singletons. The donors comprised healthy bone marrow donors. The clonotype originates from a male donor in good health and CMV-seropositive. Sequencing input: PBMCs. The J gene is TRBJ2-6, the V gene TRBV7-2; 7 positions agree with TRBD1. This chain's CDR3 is CASSFQGAGANVLTF. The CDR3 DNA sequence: TGTGCCAGCAGCTTTCAGGGGGCTGGGGCCAACGTCCTGACTTTC.